This T cell receptor beta chain is from a study of T-cell reconstitution after alpha-beta-depleted transplantation in children (TCRdb year 2016). A note on the overall study: Using TCR repertoire profiling, the study quantitatively followed how T-cell immune reconstitution unfolded in children after TCRalphabeta/CD19-depleted allogeneic hematopoietic cell transplantation.

On this clonotype itself: Its cognate antigen has yet to be identified. No base qualities exist here, and no much larger clone lies one base off it.

Preparation of the library involved PCR. Sequencing relied on an Illumina HiSeq 2500. TCR library preparation used molecular barcoding, with unique molecular identifiers applied to normalize quantification of the TCRbeta repertoire. The public reads were run again by TCRdb, first through fastp at Q25 and then through MiXCR, and only productive beta chains were kept. Rows merge per CDR3 protein into single entries with the most common DNA and genes. In this sample the table shows 200,000 to 250,000 distinct CDR3 sequences, roughly 9% of which occur a single time. Approximately 6.6% of the sample comes from the top ten. The V end gives up 5 bases and the J end 1 base, leaving 3 bases in the junction not matched to a gene. From the cysteine up to the phenylalanine, the CDR3 has a length of 14 residues. Solely the CDR3 DNA is kept, with 42 bases framed from the first base. In the germline V gene, CDR1 corresponds to KGHDR and CDR2 to SFDVKD.

The sequence links TRBV24-1 to TRBJ2-5, with TRBD2 identical over 7 junction bases. The source is a human donor who donated a stem cell graft to a child with acute lymphoblastic leukemia. The starting material was PBMCs from the stem cell graft donor, obtained from the stem cell graft. Read as DNA, the sequence is TGTGCCACCAGTGTTCCGGGGGGCCAAGAGACCCAGTACTTC. It specifies CATSVPGGQETQYF.